This T cell receptor (beta chain) comes out of a study of regulatory T cells in long-lasting Graves disease. Building of the TCR beta libraries involved iRepertoire HTBI primers and Arm-PCR of CDR3 regions. In the original analysis: Among the samples, approximately 60 TRBV and about 15 TRBJ segments were identified. TCRdb reprocessed the multiplex PCR reads via MiXCR and lists one record per CDR3 protein. TCRdb, not the original authors, processed these V and J calls. The repertoire holds 450,000 to 650,000 distinct CDR3 sequences, with more than 15% as singletons. This clonotype was detected a few times. Its target is not known. Study outcomes and limitations: Public clonotype sharing was higher in persistent than newly diagnosed patients.

Time point noted: newly diagnosed GD, antithyroid drugs for less than 3 months. Generation of the TCR library employed RNA extracted from PBMCs. Germline V gene lookup returns CDR1 LNHDA and CDR2 SQIVND (reference sequence). This CDR3 has 15 amino acids. V was pared by 3 bases and J by 1 base, with 10 bases between. The same sample was also used in a study of T cells in Graves' hyperthyroidism and ophthalmopathy. As reported in that work: TCR CDR3 underwent first-round RT-PCR with the HTBI primer set. By a 13 V-J model, ophthalmopathy was set apart from stable hyperthyroidism.

The specimen was peripheral blood mononuclear cells (PBMCs), collected at new diagnosis, from a patient treated with antithyroid drugs. This chain links TRBV19 with TRBJ1-3; D remains unclear. The TCR was taken from a woman aged 35-65 years with Graves disease. DNA for the CDR3: TGTGCCAGTAGTATCGGGGTCTATTCTGGAAACACCATATATTTT. Its protein is CASSIGVYSGNTIYF. The variable domain in full, completed from reference TRBV19 and TRBJ1-3, reads DGGITQSPKYLFRKEGQNVTLSCEQNLNHDAMYWYRQDPGQGLRLIYYSQIVNDFQKGDIAEGYSVSREKKESFPLTVTSAQKNPTAFYLCASSIGVYSGNTIYFGEGSWLTVV.